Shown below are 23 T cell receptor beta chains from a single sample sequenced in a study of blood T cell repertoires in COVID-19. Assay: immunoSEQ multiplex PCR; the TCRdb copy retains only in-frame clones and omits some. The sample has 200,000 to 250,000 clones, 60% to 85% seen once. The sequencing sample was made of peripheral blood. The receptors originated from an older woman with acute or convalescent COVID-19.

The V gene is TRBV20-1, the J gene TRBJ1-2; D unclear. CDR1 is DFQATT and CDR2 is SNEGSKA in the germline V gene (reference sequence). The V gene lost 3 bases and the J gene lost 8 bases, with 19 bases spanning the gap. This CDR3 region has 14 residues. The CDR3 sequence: CSASRSEGARGYTF. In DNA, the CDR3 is TGCAGTGCTAGTCGTTCCGAGGGCGCGCGGGGCTACACCTTC.

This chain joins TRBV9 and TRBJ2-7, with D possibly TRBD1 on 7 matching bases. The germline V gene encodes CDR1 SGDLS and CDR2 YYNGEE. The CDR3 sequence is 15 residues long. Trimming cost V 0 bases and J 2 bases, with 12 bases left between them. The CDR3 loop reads CASSVEEGATYEQYF. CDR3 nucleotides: TGTGCCAGCAGCGTAGAGGAGGGGGCCACCTACGAGCAGTACTTC.

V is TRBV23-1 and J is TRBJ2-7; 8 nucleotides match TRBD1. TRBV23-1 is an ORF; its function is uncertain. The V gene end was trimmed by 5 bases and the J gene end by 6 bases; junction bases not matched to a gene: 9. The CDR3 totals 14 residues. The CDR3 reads CASSLRDRFSEQYF. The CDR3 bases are TGCGCCAGCAGTTTGCGGGACAGGTTCTCCGAGCAGTACTTC.

CDR3 loop: CASSLVQGAASNQPQHF. The CDR3 nucleotides are TGTGCCAGCAGCTTGGTTCAGGGGGCGGCAAGCAATCAGCCCCAGCATTTT. This chain uses TRBV5-5 with TRBJ1-5, with 8 nucleotides matching TRBD1. CDR1 SGHKS and CDR2 YYEKEE come from the germline V gene (reference sequence). CDR3 length: 17 amino acids. Trimming took 0 bases from V and 1 from J; bases not matched to a gene: 6.

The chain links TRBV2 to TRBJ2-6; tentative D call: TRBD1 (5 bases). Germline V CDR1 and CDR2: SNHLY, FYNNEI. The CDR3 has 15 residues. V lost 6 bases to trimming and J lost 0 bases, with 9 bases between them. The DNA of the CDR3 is TGTGCCAGCAGGGAAACAGGCTCTGGGGCCAACGTCCTGACTTTC. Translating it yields CASRETGSGANVLTF.

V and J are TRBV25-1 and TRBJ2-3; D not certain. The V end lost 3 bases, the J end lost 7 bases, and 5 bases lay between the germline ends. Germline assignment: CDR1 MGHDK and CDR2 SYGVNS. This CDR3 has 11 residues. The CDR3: CASSDLYTQYF. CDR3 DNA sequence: TGTGCCAGCAGTGACCTCTATACGCAGTATTTT.

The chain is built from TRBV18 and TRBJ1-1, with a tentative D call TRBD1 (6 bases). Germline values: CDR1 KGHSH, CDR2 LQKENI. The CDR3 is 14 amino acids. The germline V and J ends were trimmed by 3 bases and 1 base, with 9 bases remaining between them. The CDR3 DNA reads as TGTGCCAGCTCACCGCAGGGGCAGAACACTGAAGCTTTCTTT. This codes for CASSPQGQNTEAFF. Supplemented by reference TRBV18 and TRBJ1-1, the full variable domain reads NAGVMQNPRHLVRRRGQEARLRCSPMKGHSHVYWYRQLPEEGLKFMVYLQKENIIDESGMPKERFSAEFPKEGPSILRIQQVVRGDSAAYFCASSPQGQNTEAFFGQGTRLTVV.

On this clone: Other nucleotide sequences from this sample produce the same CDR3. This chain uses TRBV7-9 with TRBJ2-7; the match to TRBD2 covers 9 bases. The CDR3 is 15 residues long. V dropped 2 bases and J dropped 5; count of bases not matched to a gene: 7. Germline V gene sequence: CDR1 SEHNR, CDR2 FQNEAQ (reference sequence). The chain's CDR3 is CASSLRAGGQDEQYF. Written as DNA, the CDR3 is TGTGCCAGCAGCTTAAGGGCGGGGGGGCAGGACGAGCAGTACTTC.

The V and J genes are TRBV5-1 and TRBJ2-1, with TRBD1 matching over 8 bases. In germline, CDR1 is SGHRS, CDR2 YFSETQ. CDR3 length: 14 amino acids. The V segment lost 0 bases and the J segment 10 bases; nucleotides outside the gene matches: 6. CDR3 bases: TGCGCCAGCAGCTTGGAGGGCAGGGGGCAGGAGCAGTTCTTC. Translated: CASSLEGRGQEQFF. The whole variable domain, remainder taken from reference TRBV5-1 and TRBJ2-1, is KAGVTQTPRYLIKTRGQQVTLSCSPISGHRSVSWYQQTPGQGLQFLFEYFSETQRNKGNFPGRFSGRQFSNSRSEMNVSTLELGDSALYLCASSLEGRGQEQFFGPGTRLTVL.

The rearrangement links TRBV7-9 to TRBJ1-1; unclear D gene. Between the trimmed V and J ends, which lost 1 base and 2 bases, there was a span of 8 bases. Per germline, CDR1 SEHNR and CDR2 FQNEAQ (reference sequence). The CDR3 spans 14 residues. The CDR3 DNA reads TGTGCCAGCAGCTTAGGGGCAGGCAACACTGAAGCTTTCTTT. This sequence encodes CASSLGAGNTEAFF.

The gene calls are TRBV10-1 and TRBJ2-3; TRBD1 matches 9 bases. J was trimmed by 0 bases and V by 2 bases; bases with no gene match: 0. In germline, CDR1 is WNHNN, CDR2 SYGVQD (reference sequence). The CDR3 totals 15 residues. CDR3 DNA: TGCGCCAGCAGTGAGGACAGGGGGAGCACAGATACGCAGTATTTT. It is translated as CASSEDRGSTDTQYF.

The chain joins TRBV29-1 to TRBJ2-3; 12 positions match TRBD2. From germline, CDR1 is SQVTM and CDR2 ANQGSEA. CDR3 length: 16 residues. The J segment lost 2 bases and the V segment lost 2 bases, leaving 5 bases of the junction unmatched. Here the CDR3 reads CSVETSGGPNTDTQYF. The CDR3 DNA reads TGCAGCGTTGAAACTAGCGGGGGGCCAAACACAGATACGCAGTATTTT.

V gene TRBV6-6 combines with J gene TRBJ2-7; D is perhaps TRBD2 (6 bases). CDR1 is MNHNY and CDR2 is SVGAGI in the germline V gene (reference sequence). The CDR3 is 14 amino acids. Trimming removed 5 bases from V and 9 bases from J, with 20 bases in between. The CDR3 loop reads CASSRDGALGGQYF. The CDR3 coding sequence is TGTGCCAGCAGTCGGGACGGTGCTTTGGGGGGGCAGTACTTC.

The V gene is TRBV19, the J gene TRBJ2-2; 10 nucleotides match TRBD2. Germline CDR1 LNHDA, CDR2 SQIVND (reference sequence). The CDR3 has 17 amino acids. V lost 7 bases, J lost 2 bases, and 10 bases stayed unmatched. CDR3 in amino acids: CASKARASGGNTGELFF. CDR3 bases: TGTGCCAGTAAGGCCCGGGCTAGCGGGGGAAACACCGGGGAGCTGTTTTTT.

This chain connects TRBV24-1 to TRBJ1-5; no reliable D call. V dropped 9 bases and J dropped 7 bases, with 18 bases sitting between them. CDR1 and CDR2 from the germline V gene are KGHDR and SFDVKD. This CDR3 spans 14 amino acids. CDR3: CATGPPEVNQPQHF. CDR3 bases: TGTGCCACCGGCCCTCCGGAGGTAAACCAGCCCCAGCATTTT.

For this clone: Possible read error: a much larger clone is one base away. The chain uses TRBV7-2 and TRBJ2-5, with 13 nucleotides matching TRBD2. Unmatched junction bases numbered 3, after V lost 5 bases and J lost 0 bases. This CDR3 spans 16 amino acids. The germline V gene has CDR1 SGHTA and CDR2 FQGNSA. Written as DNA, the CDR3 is TGTGCCAGCAGCCTTGGACTAGCGGGGGACCAAGAGACCCAGTACTTC. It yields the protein CASSLGLAGDQETQYF.

Here the CDR3 DNA reads TGTGCCAGCAGTGACTCCGCTAGCGGGGGGGCCAGGCAGTTCTTC. This codes for CASSDSASGGARQFF. The chain recombines TRBV6-4 with TRBJ2-1, with 12 bases matching TRBD2. The V and J ends lost 0 bases and 12 bases, in that order; junction bases with no gene match: 6. CDR3 length: 15 residues. The germline V gene encodes CDR1 MRHNA and CDR2 SNTAGT.

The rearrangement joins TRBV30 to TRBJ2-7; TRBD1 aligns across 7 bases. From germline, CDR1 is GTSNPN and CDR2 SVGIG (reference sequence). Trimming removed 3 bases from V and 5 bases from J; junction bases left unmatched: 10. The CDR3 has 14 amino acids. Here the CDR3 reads CAWRRIDRADEQYV. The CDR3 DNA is TGTGCCTGGAGAAGGATCGACAGGGCGGACGAGCAGTACGTC.

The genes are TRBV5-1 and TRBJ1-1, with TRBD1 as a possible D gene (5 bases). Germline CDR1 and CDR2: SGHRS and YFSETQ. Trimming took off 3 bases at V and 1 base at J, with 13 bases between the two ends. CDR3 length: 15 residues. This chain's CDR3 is CASSSGVGANTEAFF. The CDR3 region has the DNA TGCGCCAGCAGCTCGGGGGTTGGGGCGAACACTGAAGCTTTCTTT.

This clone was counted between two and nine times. The CDR3 protein is CASQKGLTDTQYF. The CDR3 region has the DNA TGTGCCAGCCAGAAGGGGCTCACAGATACGCAGTATTTT. The chain employs TRBV2 and TRBJ2-3; D is perhaps TRBD1 (5 bases). Germline V lookup: CDR1 SNHLY, CDR2 FYNNEI. Trimming took off 8 bases at V and 2 bases at J, with 11 bases between the two ends. This CDR3 region has 13 residues.

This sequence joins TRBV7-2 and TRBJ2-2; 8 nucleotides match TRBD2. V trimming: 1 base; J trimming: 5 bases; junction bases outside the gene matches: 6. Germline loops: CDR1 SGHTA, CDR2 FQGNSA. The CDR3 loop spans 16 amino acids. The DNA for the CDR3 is TGTGCCAGCAGCTTAGTCGGGACTAGGTTTACCGGGGAGCTGTTTTTT. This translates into CASSLVGTRFTGELFF.

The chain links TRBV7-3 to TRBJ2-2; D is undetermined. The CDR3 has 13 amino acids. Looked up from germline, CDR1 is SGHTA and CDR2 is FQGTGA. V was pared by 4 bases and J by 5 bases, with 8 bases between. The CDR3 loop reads CASSSVPTGELFF. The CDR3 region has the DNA TGTGCCAGCAGCTCAGTCCCTACCGGGGAGCTGTTTTTT. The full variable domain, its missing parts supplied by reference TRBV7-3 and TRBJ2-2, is GAGVSQTPSNKVTEKGKYVELRCDPISGHTALYWYRQSLGQGPEFLIYFQGTGAADDSGLPNDRFFAVRPEGSVSTLKIQRTERGDSAVYLCASSSVPTGELFFGEGSRLTVL.

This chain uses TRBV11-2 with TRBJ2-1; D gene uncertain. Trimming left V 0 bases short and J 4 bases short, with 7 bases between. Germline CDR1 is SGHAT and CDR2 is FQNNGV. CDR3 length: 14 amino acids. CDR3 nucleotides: TGTGCCAGCAGCTTAGAGCCAACTTACAATGAGCAGTTCTTC. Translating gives CASSLEPTYNEQFF.